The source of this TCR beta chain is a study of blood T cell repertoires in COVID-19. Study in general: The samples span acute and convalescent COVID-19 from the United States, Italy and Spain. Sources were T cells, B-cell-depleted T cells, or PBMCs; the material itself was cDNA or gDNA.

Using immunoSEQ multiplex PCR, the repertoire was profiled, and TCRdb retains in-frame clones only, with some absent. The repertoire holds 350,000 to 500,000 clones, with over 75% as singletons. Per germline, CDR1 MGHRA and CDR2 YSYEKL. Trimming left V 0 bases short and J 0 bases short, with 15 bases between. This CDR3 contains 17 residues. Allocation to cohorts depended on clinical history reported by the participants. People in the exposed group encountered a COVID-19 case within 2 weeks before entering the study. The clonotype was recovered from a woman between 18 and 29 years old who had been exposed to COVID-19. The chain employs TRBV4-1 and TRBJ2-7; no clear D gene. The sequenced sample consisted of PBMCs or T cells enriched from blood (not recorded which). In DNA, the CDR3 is TGCGCCAGCAGCCAAGATCAGGTCGCCTCGAGCTCCTACGAGCAGTACTTC. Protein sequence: CASSQDQVASSSYEQYF.